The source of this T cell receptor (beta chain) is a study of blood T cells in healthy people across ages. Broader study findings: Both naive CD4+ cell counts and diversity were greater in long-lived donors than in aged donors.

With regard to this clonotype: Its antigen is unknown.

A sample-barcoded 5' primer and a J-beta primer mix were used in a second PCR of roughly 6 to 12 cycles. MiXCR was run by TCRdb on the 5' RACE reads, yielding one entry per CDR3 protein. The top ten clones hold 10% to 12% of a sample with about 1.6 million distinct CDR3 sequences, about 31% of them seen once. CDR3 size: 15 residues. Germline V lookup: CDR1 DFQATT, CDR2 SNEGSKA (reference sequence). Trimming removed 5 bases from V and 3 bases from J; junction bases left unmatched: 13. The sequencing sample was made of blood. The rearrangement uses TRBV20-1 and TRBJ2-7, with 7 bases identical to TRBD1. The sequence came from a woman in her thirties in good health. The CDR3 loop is CSASPEDRLFYEQYF. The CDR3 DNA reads TGCAGTGCTTCCCCCGAGGACAGGCTTTTCTACGAGCAGTACTTC.